The 8 T cell receptor beta chains reported below all come from one sample, sequenced in a study of Ad26.COV2.S vaccination and SARS-CoV-2 variants. Data came from immunoSEQ multiplex PCR; TCRdb stores just in-frame clones and leaves some out. The table lists some 250,000 clones, roughly 90% of them singletons. Stated treatment: 15 to 20 received Ad26.COV2.S at low or high dose, single or two shots; about five received placebo; per-sample allocation not given. It was on day 63 after the first vaccine or placebo injection that samples were taken. Specimen: peripheral blood, collected in a trial of Ad26.COV2.S vaccine versus placebo. The receptors here all came from a person aged 18-60 years who received the Ad26.COV2.S COVID-19 vaccine or a placebo.

The J gene is TRBJ2-7, the V gene TRBV7-9; no reliable D call. Trimming removed 2 bases at V and 2 bases at J, with 10 bases between. Germline V CDR1 and CDR2: SEHNR, FQNEAQ (reference sequence). CDR3 length equals 14 residues. CDR3 in amino acids: CASSLYQRAYEQYF. The CDR3, as DNA: TGTGCCAGCAGCTTATACCAGAGAGCCTACGAGCAGTACTTC.

V usage is TRBV7-2 and J usage is TRBJ2-7, with a tentative D call TRBD2 (6 bases). The CDR3 loop spans 12 amino acids. Germline CDR1 and CDR2: SGHTA and FQGNSA. Trimming cost V 2 bases and J 7 bases, with 9 bases left between them. The CDR3 region has the DNA TGTGCCAGCAGCTTACTAGGGAGGGAGCAGTACTTC. Residues: CASSLLGREQYF.

This rearrangement joins TRBV19 to TRBJ2-4, with D possibly matching TRBD1 (6 bases). Germline CDR1 is LNHDA and CDR2 is SQIVND (reference sequence). V was cut by 1 base and J by 15 bases, with 13 bases left in between. The CDR3 is 12 amino acids. The DNA for the CDR3 is TGTGCCAGTAGTATAGTGGGGCAGGGGAGGTACTTC. Translating it yields CASSIVGQGRYF.

The CDR3 nucleotides read TGTGCCATCAGTGAGTTTAGGGACAAATCCTACGAGCAGTACTTC. Translated, it gives CAISEFRDKSYEQYF. The chain joins TRBV10-3 to TRBJ2-7; tentatively, D is TRBD1 (6 bases). The CDR3 is made up of 15 amino acids. Germline V gene data show CDR1 as ENHRY and CDR2 as SYGVKD. V was shortened by 1 base and J by 1 base, with 11 bases between the two germline ends.

V and J are TRBV27 and TRBJ2-7; D uncertain. Between the trimmed V and J ends, which lost 7 bases and 0 bases, there was a span of 16 bases. Germline V gene sequence: CDR1 MNHEY, CDR2 SMNVEV (reference sequence). The CDR3 is 15 residues long. The CDR3 nucleotides are TGTGCCAGCACCCTGTCTGCGGACCTCTCCTACGAGCAGTACTTC. This codes for CASTLSADLSYEQYF.

The CDR3 sequence: CASSLGLAGVNEQFF. The CDR3 coding sequence is TGTGCCAGCAGCTTAGGGCTAGCGGGAGTCAATGAGCAGTTCTTC. This sequence joins TRBV7-3 and TRBJ2-1; 10 nucleotides line up with TRBD2. The CDR3 loop spans 15 amino acids. The V and J ends lost 2 bases and 6 bases, in that order; junction bases with no gene match: 4. Germline CDR1 SGHTA, CDR2 FQGTGA.

The chain uses TRBV4-2 and TRBJ1-6; D is possibly TRBD1 (5 bases). The length of the CDR3 is 17 residues. Trimming took off 1 base at V and 5 bases at J, with 15 bases between the two ends. Germline V gene lookup returns CDR1 LGHNA and CDR2 YNFKEQ. For the CDR3, the DNA is TGTGCCAGCAGCCAAGCCAGAGGGGCCACAAATAATTCACCCCTCCACTTT. It specifies CASSQARGATNNSPLHF.

This clone showed up just once. This specimen includes other DNA sequences encoding the same CDR3. The chain is built from TRBV5-1 and TRBJ2-7, with D possibly matching TRBD1 (5 bases). Germline V gene lookup returns CDR1 SGHRS and CDR2 YFSETQ. V was shortened by 0 bases and J by 2 bases, with 9 bases between the two germline ends. The CDR3 spans 14 residues. The CDR3, as DNA: TGCGCCAGCAGCTTGGTTCCAGGGACCTACGAGCAGTACTTC. Its protein is CASSLVPGTYEQYF. Full variable domain (missing parts from reference TRBV5-1 and TRBJ2-7): KAGVTQTPRYLIKTRGQQVTLSCSPISGHRSVSWYQQTPGQGLQFLFEYFSETQRNKGNFPGRFSGRQFSNSRSEMNVSTLELGDSALYLCASSLVPGTYEQYFGPGTRLTVT.